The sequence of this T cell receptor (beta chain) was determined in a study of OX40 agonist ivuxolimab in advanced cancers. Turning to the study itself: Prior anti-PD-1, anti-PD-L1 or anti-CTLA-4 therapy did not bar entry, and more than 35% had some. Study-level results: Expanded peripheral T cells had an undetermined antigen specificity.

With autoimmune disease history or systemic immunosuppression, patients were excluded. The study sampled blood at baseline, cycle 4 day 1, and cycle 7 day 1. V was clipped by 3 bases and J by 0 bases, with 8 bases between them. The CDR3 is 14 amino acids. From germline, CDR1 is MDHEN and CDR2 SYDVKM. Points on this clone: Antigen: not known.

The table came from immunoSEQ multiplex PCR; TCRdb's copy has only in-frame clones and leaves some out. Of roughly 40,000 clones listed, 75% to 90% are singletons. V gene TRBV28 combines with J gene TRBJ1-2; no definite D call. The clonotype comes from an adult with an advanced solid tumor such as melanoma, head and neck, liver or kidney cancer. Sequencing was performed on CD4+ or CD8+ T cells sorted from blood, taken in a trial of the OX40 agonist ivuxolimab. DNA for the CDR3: TGTGCCAGCAGTTTTTCTACAACTAACTATGGCTACACCTTC. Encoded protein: CASSFSTTNYGYTF.